The entry that follows covers one TCR beta chain sequence. Its antigen is not yet known. Base qualities are missing; no much larger clone stands one base away. The record originates from a study of tumour-infiltrating T cells in Burkitt lymphoma (dated by TCRdb to 2018 to 2020). With regard to the full study: TCR repertoire data were compared against clinical outcome, and productive clonality predicted overall survival and progression-free survival independently of established prognostic factors such as age at diagnosis.

Libraries were constructed by the immunoSEQ multiplex PCR assay. This is the immuneACCESS table as TCRdb keeps it, with only in-frame sequences that have V and J called. A part of the clones is gone; compared with another copy, unresolved V genes explain less than half, and the rest is unexplained. For this sample there are 13,000 to 15,000 clones; approximately 83% appear just once. The biggest ten clones account for 1.4% to 1.5% of the sample. The germline V gene (reference sequence) provides CDR1 MNHEY and CDR2 SMNVEV. The CDR3 starts with the cysteine, ends with the phenylalanine, and has 13 residues. Of the read, only the CDR3 DNA is kept; its 39 bases are in frame from base 1. The V end loses 6 bases and the J end loses 4 bases, and a stretch of 10 bases separates them.

The rearrangement combines TRBV27 with TRBJ2-1, with the D gene call left open. This TCR came from a human donor with diffuse large B-cell lymphoma. The source material was tumor tissue. The CDR3 corresponds to CASSLGTYNEQFF. The sequenced DNA is TGTGCCAGCAGCCTGGGAACTTACAATGAGCAGTTCTTC.